The text below deals with one T cell receptor (beta chain). Authors' processing steps: Estimated nucleated cell counts came from reference gene primer amplification. Profiling relied on immunoSEQ multiplex PCR, and the TCRdb table lists in-frame clones only, not all of them. That table supplies the V and J calls and clone size; D and trimming were determined from the DNA. The sample includes under 200,000 clones, about 80% of them seen just once. Germline V gene lookup returns CDR1 LNHDA and CDR2 SQIVND (reference sequence). Between the trimmed V and J ends, which lost 4 bases and 3 bases, there was a span of 10 bases. This CDR3 is built from 14 residues. Each recovered donor of Cohort 3 presented with two negative PCRs, clearance, or symptom resolution. This entry is derived from a study of blood T cell repertoires in COVID-19. On the study more broadly: COVID-19 samples, acute and convalescent, were from the United States, Italy and Spain.

This sequence originates from a woman aged 60-75 years who had recovered from COVID-19. Source material: PBMCs or T cells enriched from blood (not recorded which). The chain uses TRBV19 and TRBJ1-5; weak D call: TRBD1 (5 bases). The CDR3 sequence is CASSRLGPNQPQHF. CDR3 in DNA: TGTGCCAGTAGTAGACTGGGGCCCAATCAGCCCCAGCATTTT.